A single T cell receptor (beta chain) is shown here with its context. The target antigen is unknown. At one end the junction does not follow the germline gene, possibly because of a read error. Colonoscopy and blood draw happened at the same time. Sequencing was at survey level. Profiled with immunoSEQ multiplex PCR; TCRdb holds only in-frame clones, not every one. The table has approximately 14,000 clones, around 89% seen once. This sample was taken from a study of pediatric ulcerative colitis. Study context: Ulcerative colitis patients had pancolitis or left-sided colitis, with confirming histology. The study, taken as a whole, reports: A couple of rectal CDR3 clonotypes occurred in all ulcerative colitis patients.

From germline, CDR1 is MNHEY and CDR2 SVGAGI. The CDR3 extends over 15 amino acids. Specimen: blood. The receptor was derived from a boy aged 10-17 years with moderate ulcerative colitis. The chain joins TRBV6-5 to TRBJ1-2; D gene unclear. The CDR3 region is CASSYGSGKNYGHTF. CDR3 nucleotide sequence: TGTGCCAGCAGTTACGGGTCGGGAAAGAACTATGGCCACACCTTC.